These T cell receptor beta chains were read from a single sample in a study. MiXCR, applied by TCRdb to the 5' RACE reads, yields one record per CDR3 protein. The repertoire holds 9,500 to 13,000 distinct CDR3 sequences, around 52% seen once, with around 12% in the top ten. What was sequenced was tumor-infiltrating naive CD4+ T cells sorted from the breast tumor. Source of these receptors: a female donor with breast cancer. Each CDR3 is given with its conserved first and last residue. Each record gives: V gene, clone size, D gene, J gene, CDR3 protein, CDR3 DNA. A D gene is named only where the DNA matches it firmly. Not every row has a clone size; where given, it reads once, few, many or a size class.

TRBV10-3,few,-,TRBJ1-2,CATRGSGGRGYTF,TGTGCCACCAGGGGATCGGGGGGACGTGGCTACACCTTC
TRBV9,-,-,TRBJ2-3,CASSVGGGAGGDTQCF,-
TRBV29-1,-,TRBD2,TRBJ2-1,CSVGLRRLASSYNEQFF,TGCAGCGTTGGGTTGAGGCGACTAGCCAGCTCCTACAATGAGCAGTTCTTC
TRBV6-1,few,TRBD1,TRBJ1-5,CASSIPSATGGSQPQHF,TGTGCCAGCAGTATCCCATCAGCGACAGGGGGCAGTCAGCCCCAGCATTTT
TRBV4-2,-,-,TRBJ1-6,CASSQGAGRDSPLHF,TGTGCCAGCAGCCAAGGCGCGGGGAGGGATTCACCCCTCCACTTT
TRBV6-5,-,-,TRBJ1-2,CASTDMANYGYTF,TGTGCCAGCACCGACATGGCCAACTATGGCTACACCTTC
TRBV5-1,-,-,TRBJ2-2,CASSSQGIDTGELFF,TGCGCCAGCAGCTCCCAGGGGATTGACACCGGGGAGCTGTTTTTT
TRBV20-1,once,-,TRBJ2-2,CSARDRMASWTGELFF,TGCAGTGCTAGAGATAGGATGGCTAGCTGGACCGGGGAGCTGTTTTTT
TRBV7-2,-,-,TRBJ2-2,CASRNRRLDTGELFF,TGTGCGAGCCGCAACCGGAGGCTCGACACCGGGGAGCTGTTTTTT
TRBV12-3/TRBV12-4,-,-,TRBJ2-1,CASSTSGTSYEQFF,TGTGCCAGCAGTACTTCCGGGACCTCATATGAGCAGTTCTTC
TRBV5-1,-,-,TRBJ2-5,CASSLAGANQETQYF,TGCGCCAGCAGCTTGGCCGGGGCCAACCAAGAGACCCAGTACTTC
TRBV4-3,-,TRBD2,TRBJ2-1,CASSQNPRGPELLLASSYNEQFF,TGCGCCAGCAGCCAAAACCCAAGGGGCCCCGAACTGCTACTAGCGAGCTCCTACAATGAGCAGTTCTTC
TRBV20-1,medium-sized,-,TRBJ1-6,CSARISGAGNSPLHF,TGCAGTGCTAGGATAAGCGGGGCTGGTAATTCACCCCTCCACTTT